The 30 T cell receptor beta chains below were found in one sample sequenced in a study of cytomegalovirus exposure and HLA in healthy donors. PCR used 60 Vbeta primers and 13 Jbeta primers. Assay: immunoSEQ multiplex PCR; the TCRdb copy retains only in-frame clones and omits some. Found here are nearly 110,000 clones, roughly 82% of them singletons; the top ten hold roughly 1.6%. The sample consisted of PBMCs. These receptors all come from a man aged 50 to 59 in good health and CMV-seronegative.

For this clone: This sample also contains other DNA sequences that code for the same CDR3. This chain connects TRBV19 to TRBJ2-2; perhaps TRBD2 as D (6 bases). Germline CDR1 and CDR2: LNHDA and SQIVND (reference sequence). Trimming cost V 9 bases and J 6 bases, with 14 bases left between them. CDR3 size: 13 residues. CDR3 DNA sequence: TGTGCCAGCGGGGGACCGAAGGCCGGGGAGCTGTTTTTT. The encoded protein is CASGGPKAGELFF.

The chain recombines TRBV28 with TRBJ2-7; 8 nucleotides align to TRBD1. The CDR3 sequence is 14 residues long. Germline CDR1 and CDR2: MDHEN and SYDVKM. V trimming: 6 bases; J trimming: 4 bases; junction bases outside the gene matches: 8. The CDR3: CASRQGGPEYEQYV. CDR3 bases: TGTGCCAGCAGACAGGGGGGCCCTGAATACGAGCAGTACGTC.

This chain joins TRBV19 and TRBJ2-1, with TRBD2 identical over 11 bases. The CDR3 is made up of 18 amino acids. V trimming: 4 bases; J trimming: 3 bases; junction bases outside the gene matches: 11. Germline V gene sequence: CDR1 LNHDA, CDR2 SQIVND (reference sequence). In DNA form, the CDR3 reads TGTGCCAGTAGTAGGGCTAGCGGGGGGCCGAGTAGCTACAATGAGCAGTTCTTC. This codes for CASSRASGGPSSYNEQFF.

The CDR3 region is CAIPEGDVFDEQFF. The CDR3 nucleotides are TGTGCCATCCCAGAGGGGGATGTATTCGATGAGCAGTTCTTC. V gene TRBV6-1 combines with J gene TRBJ2-1; weak D call: TRBD1 (6 bases). The CDR3 is 14 amino acids. Trimming stripped 10 bases from V and 8 bases from J, with 21 bases between. Germline CDR1 is MNHNS and CDR2 is SASEGT.

DNA for the CDR3: TGCGCCAGCAGCTTGGATGGACAGGGGGGCTACACCTTC. Translated: CASSLDGQGGYTF. The chain couples TRBV5-1 to TRBJ1-2, with 9 bases identical to TRBD1. Trimming cost V 0 bases and J 8 bases; bases outside gene matches: 2. The CDR3 sequence is 13 residues long. Germline V CDR1 and CDR2: SGHRS, YFSETQ.

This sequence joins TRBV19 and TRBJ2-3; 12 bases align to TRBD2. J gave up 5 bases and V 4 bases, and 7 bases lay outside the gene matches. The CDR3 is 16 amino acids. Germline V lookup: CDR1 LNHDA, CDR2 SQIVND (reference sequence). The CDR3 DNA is TGTGCCAGTAGTAGCCTACTAGCGGGGGGCAGAGATACGCAGTATTTT. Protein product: CASSSLLAGGRDTQYF.

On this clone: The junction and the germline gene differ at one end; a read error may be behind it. CDR3 sequence (DNA): TGTGCCAGCAGCCGGACAGGGTCTCAAGGGACCCAGTACTTC. This sequence encodes CASSRTGSQGTQYF. V usage is TRBV11-3 and J usage is TRBJ2-5; TRBD1 matches at 8 bases. Germline loops: CDR1 SGHNT, CDR2 YENEEA. CDR3 length equals 14 residues.

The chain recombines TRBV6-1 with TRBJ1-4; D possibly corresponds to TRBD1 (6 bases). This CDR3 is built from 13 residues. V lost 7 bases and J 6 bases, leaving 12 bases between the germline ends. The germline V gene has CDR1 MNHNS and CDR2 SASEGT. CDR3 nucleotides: TGTGCCAGCATCCGGGACAAGTATGAAAAACTGTTTTTT. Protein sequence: CASIRDKYEKLFF.

CDR3 loop: CASSIGRHRGGQPQHF. CDR3 coding DNA: TGTGCCAGTAGTATAGGTCGCCACAGGGGCGGTCAGCCCCAGCATTTT. V gene TRBV19 combines with J gene TRBJ1-5; 7 bases line up with TRBD1. CDR3 length: 16 residues. Per the germline V gene, CDR1 is LNHDA and CDR2 is SQIVND (reference sequence). V trimming: 1 base; J trimming: 6 bases; junction bases outside the gene matches: 9.

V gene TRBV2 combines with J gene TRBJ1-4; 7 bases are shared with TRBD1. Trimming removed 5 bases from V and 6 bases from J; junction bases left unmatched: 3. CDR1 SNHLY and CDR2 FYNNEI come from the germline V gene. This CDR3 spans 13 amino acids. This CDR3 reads CASSYGTDEKLFF. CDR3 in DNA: TGTGCCAGCAGTTACGGGACAGATGAAAAACTGTTTTTT. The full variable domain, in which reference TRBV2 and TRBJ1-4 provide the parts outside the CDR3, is EPEVTQTPSHQVTQMGQEVILRCVPISNHLYFYWYRQILGQKVEFLVSFYNNEISEKSEIFDDQFSVERPDGSNFTLKIRSTKLEDSAMYFCASSYGTDEKLFFGSGTQLSVL.

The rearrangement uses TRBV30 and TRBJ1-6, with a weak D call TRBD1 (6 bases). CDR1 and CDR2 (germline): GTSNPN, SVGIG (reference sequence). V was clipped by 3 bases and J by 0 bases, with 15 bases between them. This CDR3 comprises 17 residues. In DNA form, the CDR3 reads TGTGCCTGGAGGGGGGGGGCGACGAGCTCCTATAATTCACCCCTCCACTTT. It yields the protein CAWRGGATSSYNSPLHF. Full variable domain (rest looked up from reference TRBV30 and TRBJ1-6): SQTIHQWPATLVQPVGSPLSLECTVEGTSNPNLYWYRQAAGRGLQLLFYSVGIGQISSEVPQNLSASRPQDRQFILSSKKLLLSDSGFYLCAWRGGATSSYNSPLHFGNGTRLTVT.

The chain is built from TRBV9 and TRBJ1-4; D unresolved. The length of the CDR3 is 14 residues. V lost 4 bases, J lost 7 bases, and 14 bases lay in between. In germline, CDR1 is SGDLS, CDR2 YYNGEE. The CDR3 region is CASSPAGHSEKLFF. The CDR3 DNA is TGTGCCAGCAGCCCCGCGGGCCATAGTGAAAAACTGTTTTTT.

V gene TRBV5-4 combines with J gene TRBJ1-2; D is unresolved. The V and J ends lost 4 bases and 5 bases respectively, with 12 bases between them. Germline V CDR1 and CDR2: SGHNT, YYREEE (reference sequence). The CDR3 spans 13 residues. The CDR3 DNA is TGTGCCAGCAGCCGGGATGTGGGGTATGGCTACACCTTC. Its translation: CASSRDVGYGYTF.

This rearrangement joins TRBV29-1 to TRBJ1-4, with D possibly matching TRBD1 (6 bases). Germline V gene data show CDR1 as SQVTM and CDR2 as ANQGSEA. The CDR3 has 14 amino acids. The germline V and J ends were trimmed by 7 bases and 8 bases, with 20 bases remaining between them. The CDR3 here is CSARGVYSGEKLFF. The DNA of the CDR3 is TGCAGCGCCAGGGGTGTATATTCGGGGGAAAAACTGTTTTTT.

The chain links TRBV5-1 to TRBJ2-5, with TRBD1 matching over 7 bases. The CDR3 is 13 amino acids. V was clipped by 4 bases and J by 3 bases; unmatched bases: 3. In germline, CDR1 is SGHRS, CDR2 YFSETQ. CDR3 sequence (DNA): TGCGCCAGCAGCAGACAGGGCGAAGAGACCCAGTACTTC. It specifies CASSRQGEETQYF.

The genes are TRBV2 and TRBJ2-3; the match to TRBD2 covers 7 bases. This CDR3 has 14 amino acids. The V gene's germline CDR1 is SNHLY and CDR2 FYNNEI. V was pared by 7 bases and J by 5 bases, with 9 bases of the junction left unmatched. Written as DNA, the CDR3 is TGTGCCAGCACAACAGAACCGGGGGGAGATACGCAGTATTTT. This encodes CASTTEPGGDTQYF.

The CDR3 DNA reads as TGTGCCAGCAGCGGGGGGCTACGGGAGACCCAGTACTTC. This codes for CASSGGLRETQYF. The gene calls are TRBV9 and TRBJ2-5; TRBD1 might be the D (6 bases). Germline CDR1 is SGDLS and CDR2 is YYNGEE. The CDR3 loop spans 13 amino acids. V lost 3 bases, J lost 5 bases, and 11 bases lay in between. The full variable domain, rest sourced from reference TRBV9 and TRBJ2-5, is DSGVTQTPKHLITATGQRVTLRCSPRSGDLSVYWYQQSLDQGLQFLIQYYNGEERAKGNILERFSAQQFPDLHSELNLSSLELGDSALYFCASSGGLRETQYFGPGTRLLVL.

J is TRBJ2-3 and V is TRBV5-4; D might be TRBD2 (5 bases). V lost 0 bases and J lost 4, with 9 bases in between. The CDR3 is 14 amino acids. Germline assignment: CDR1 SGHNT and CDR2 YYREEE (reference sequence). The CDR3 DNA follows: TGTGCCAGCAGCTTGGTGGGAGTTCCAGATACGCAGTATTTT. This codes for CASSLVGVPDTQYF.

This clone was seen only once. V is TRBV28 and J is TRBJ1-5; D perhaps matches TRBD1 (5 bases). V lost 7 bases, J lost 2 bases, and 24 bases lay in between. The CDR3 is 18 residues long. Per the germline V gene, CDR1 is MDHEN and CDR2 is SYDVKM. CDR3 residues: CASILGGARVSRNQPQHF. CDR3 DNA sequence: TGTGCCAGCATTCTGGGAGGGGCCCGCGTCTCTCGCAATCAGCCCCAGCATTTT. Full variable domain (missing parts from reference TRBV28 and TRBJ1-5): DVKVTQSSRYLVKRTGEKVFLECVQDMDHENMFWYRQDPGLGLRLIYFSYDVKMKEKGDIPEGYSVSREKKERFSLILESASTNQTSMYLCASILGGARVSRNQPQHFGDGTRLSIL.

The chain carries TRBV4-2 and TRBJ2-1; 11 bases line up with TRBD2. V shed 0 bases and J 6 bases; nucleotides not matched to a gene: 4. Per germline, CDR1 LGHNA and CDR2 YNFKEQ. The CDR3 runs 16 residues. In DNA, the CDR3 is TGTGCCAGCAGCCAAGAGCGACTAGCGGGGATCAATGAGCAGTTCTTC. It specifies CASSQERLAGINEQFF.

CDR3 region: CASSEVGRSTEAFF. The CDR3 DNA reads as TGTGCCAGCAGTGAAGTGGGGCGTAGCACTGAAGCTTTCTTT. This sequence joins TRBV2 and TRBJ1-1, with D possibly being TRBD1 (5 bases). V was shortened by 1 base and J by 4 bases, with 10 bases between the two germline ends. Germline assignment: CDR1 SNHLY and CDR2 FYNNEI. This CDR3 has 14 amino acids.

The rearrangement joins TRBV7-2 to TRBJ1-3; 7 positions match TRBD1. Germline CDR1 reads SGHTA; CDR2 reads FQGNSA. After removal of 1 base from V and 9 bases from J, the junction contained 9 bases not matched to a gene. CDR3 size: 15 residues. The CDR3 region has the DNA TGTGCCAGCAGCTTAGATACAGGGGCCAGGGGCACCATATATTTT. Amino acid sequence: CASSLDTGARGTIYF.

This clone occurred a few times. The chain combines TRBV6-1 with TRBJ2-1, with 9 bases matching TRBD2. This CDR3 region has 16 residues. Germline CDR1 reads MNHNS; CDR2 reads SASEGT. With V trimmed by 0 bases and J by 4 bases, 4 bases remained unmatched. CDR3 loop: CASSEARGGGYNEQFF. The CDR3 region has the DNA TGTGCCAGCAGTGAAGCCCGCGGGGGGGGATACAATGAGCAGTTCTTC.

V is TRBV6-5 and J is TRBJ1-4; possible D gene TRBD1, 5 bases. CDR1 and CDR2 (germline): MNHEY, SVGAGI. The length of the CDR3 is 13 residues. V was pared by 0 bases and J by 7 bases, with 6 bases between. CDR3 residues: CASSYSGGEKLFF. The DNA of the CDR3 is TGTGCCAGCAGTTACTCCGGGGGTGAAAAACTGTTTTTT.

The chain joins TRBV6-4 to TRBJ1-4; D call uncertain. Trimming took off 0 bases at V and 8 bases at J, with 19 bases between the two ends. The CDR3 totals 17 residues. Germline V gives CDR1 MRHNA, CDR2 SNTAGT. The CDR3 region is CASSDSRREGLWEKLFF. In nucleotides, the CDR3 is TGTGCCAGCAGTGACTCGAGAAGGGAGGGCCTCTGGGAAAAACTGTTTTTT.

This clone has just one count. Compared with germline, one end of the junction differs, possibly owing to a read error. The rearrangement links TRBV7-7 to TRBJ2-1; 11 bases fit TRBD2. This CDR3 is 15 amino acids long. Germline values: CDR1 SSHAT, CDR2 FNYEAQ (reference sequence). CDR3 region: CASSVGLAGYNEQFF. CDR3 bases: TGTGCTAGCAGCGTAGGACTAGCGGGTTACAATGAGCAGTTCTTC.

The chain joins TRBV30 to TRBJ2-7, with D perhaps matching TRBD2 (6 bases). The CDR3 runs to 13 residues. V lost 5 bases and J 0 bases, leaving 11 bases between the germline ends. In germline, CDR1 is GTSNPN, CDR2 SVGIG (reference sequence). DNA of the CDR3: TGTGCCTGGTCCTCGGGGGTCTCCTACGAGCAGTACTTC. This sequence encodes CAWSSGVSYEQYF.

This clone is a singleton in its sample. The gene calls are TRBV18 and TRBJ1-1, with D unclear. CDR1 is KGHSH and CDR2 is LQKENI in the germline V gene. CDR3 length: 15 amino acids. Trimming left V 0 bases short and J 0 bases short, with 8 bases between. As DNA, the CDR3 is TGTGCCAGCTCACCACCGCTCCAGTTGAACACTGAAGCTTTCTTT. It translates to CASSPPLQLNTEAFF.

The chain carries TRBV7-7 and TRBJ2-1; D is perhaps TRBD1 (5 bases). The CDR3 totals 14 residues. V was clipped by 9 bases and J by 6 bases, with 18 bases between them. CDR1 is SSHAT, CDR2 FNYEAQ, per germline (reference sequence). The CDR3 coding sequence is TGTGCCAGTGCCGGTGGAGTAGGGGTCAATGAGCAGTTCTTC. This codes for CASAGGVGVNEQFF.

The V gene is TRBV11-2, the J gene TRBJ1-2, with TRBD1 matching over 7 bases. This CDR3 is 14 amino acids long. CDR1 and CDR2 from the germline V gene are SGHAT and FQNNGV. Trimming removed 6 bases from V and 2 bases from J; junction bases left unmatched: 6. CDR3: CASRRDRANYGYTF. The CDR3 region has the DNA TGTGCCAGCAGACGCGACAGGGCGAACTATGGCTACACCTTC.